These T cell receptor beta chains were read from a single sample in a study of blood T cell repertoires in COVID-19. Some clones are missing from TCRdb's copy, which holds only in-frame ones; the method was immunoSEQ multiplex PCR. This sample has around 400,000 clones; roughly 87% occur once, and the top ten carry about 4.9%. Input material: PBMCs or T cells enriched from blood (not recorded which). These TCRs come from a woman between 45 and 60 years old who had recovered from COVID-19. Each CDR3 is given with its conserved first and last residue. A D gene is named only where the DNA matches it firmly. Clone size is given for some rows only: seen once, a few or many times, or a class if the clone is expanded.

TRBV12-3/TRBV12-4,-,-,TRBJ1-2,TGTGCCAGCAGCGGGACATCGGACTATGGCTACACCTTC,CASSGTSDYGYTF
TRBV9,TRBD2,-,TRBJ2-1,TGTGCCAGCAGCTTTAGCGGGGATGAGCAGTTCTTC,CASSFSGDEQFF
TRBV12-3/TRBV12-4,-,-,TRBJ1-4,TGTGCCAGCAGTTTTTCCCCGCGAGAAAAACTGTTTTTT,CASSFSPREKLFF
TRBV4-3,TRBD1,-,TRBJ1-4,TGCGCCAGCAGCCAAATAGGGGGCCCAACTAATGAAAAACTGTTTTTT,CASSQIGGPTNEKLFF
TRBV5-4,TRBD1,-,TRBJ1-2,TGTGCCAGCAGCCCCCGGACAGGTGACGACTATGGCTACACCTTC,CASSPRTGDDYGYTF
TRBV5-1,TRBD2,-,TRBJ2-5,TGCGCCAGCAGCTTGGGGGGACTAGAAGAGACCCAGTACTTC,CASSLGGLEETQYF
TRBV5-1,TRBD2,-,TRBJ2-3,TGCGCCAGCAGCTTGGTGCGCGGGAGTGTCACAGATACGCAGTATTTT,CASSLVRGSVTDTQYF
TRBV30,-,-,TRBJ1-3,TGTGCCTGGAGCCCTCTCAGCTCTGGAAACACCATATATTTT,CAWSPLSSGNTIYF
TRBV30,-,-,TRBJ1-3,TGTGCCTGGAGCATGAGTCACGGAAACACCATATATTTT,CAWSMSHGNTIYF
TRBV19,TRBD1,-,TRBJ2-3,TGTGCCAGTAGTGCCCGCCAGGGGGTGGGGAGCACAGATACGCAGTATTTT,CASSARQGVGSTDTQYF
TRBV10-3,-,-,TRBJ1-3,TGTGCCATCAGTGAGTCGGCTTACTCTGGAAACACCATATATTTT,CAISESAYSGNTIYF
TRBV19,-,-,TRBJ1-5,TGTGCCAGTAGTATAGTGGTCCTCAACCTCGAGGGGGATAATAGCAATCAGCCCCAGCATTTT,CASSIVVLNLEGDNSNQPQHF
TRBV19,-,-,TRBJ1-1,TGTGCCAGTCGAACCCCGGGACAGAACACTGAAGCTTTCTTT,CASRTPGQNTEAFF
TRBV19,-,-,TRBJ2-3,TGTGCCAGTAGTATAGACAAGCGGTTTAGCACAGATACGCAGTATTTT,CASSIDKRFSTDTQYF
TRBV3-1/TRBV3-2,-,-,TRBJ2-4,TGTGCCAGCAGCCAAAGTCGGGCAGGGCGTAGATGGGACAAAAACATTCAGTACTTC,CASSQSRAGRRWDKNIQYF
TRBV5-1,TRBD1,once,TRBJ1-3,TGCGCCAGCAGCTTGGCCCCGACAGGGGTTTTGAACACCATATATTTT,CASSLAPTGVLNTIYF
TRBV11-2,-,-,TRBJ1-6,TGTGCCAGCAGCTTAGATAACGGGCAGGGTTTCTCCTATAATTCACCCCTCCACTTT,CASSLDNGQGFSYNSPLHF
TRBV7-9,-,-,TRBJ1-1,TGTGCCAGCAGCCGAACTCTAACCCCCGGTGAGGCTTTCTTT,CASSRTLTPGEAFF
TRBV30,-,-,TRBJ1-4,TGTGCCTGGAGTGGTCTGAATGAAAAACTGTTTTTT,CAWSGLNEKLFF
TRBV7-2,TRBD1,-,TRBJ2-7,TGTGCCAGCAGCCGGGACAGATCCTCCTACGAGCAGTACTTC,CASSRDRSSYEQYF
TRBV19,TRBD1,-,TRBJ1-2,TGTGCCAGTAGTATTTTAGGGGGGTCGGACAGGGTAACGAACTATGGCTACACCTTC,CASSILGGSDRVTNYGYTF
TRBV6-5,TRBD1,once,TRBJ1-3,TGTGCCAGCAGTTGGACAGGAGGAAACACCATATATTTT,CASSWTGGNTIYF
TRBV4-2,-,-,TRBJ1-1,TGTGCCAGCAGCCAAGCCGGGAGCAGAACTGAAGCTTTCTTT,CASSQAGSRTEAFF
TRBV7-8,-,-,TRBJ1-3,TGTGCCAGCAGCTCGCGACACATGGCAGGGAACACTCTGGAAGGAAACACCATATATTTT,CASSSRHMAGNTLEGNTIYF
TRBV29-1,-,once,TRBJ1-2,TGCAGCGTCCTAGCGCCGGGACGGATAAACTATGGCTACACCTTC,CSVLAPGRINYGYTF
TRBV7-3,TRBD1,-,TRBJ2-7,TGTGCCAGCAGCCCCGGGACAGGGGGCGAGCAGTACTTC,CASSPGTGGEQYF
TRBV6-1,-,-,TRBJ1-1,TGTGCCAGCAGTGAACCTCCAGGGTTTTCTGCTTTCTTT,CASSEPPGFSAFF
TRBV19,-,-,TRBJ2-1,TGTGCCAGTAGTATAGGGCCCTTGAGCGGACCACAGTTCTTC,CASSIGPLSGPQFF
TRBV11-2,-,-,TRBJ2-1,TGTGCCAGCAGCTTAGGACTTCTCAATGAGCAGTTCTTC,CASSLGLLNEQFF
TRBV11-3,-,-,TRBJ2-3,TGTGCCAGCAGCTCCAGTTACGGGGATACGCAGTATTTT,CASSSSYGDTQYF
TRBV3-1/TRBV3-2,-,few,TRBJ1-1,TGTGCCAGCAGCCAGGGGCTTCATACTGAAGCTTTCTTT,CASSQGLHTEAFF
TRBV12-3/TRBV12-4,-,few,TRBJ1-5,TGTGCCAGCAGGGCCCAGGGGCATTCGCCCCAGCATTTT,CASRAQGHSPQHF
TRBV7-2,-,-,TRBJ1-4,TGTGCCAGCAGCCCTACAGGGTCTAATGAAAAACTGTTTTTT,CASSPTGSNEKLFF
TRBV9,TRBD2,-,TRBJ2-3,TGTGCCAGCAGCGTACTAGCGGGAGAAGATACGCAGTATTTT,CASSVLAGEDTQYF
TRBV7-2,TRBD1,-,TRBJ2-7,TGTGCCAGCAGCTTAGTGACAGGGGACCCCTACGAGCAGTACTTC,CASSLVTGDPYEQYF
TRBV12-3/TRBV12-4,-,-,TRBJ2-5,TGTGCCAGCAGTTCAGTAGAGACCCAGTACTTC,CASSSVETQYF
TRBV18,-,-,TRBJ1-1,TGTGCCAGCTCACCCCAGGGAAAGGGAACTGAAGCTTTCTTT,CASSPQGKGTEAFF
TRBV7-2,TRBD1,-,TRBJ2-3,TGTGCCAGCGTCCGGGGGACAGGGGGCGGGGATACGCAGTATTTT,CASVRGTGGGDTQYF
TRBV19,TRBD2,-,TRBJ2-5,TGTGCCAGTAGTAGGGAAGGAATTGGACTAGCGGGGGCAGAGACCCAGTACTTC,CASSREGIGLAGAETQYF
TRBV4-1,TRBD1,-,TRBJ1-4,TGCGCCAGCAGCCAAGCTTTGACAGGGGTTATGACACATGAAAAACTGTTTTTT,CASSQALTGVMTHEKLFF
TRBV30,TRBD1,-,TRBJ1-4,TGTGCCTGGAGACCCCTCTCCGCGGACAGGAATGAAAAACTGTTTTTT,CAWRPLSADRNEKLFF
TRBV5-1,TRBD2,-,TRBJ2-1,TGCGCCAGCACCCCTGGACTAGCGGCGTCCAATGAGCAGTTCTTC,CASTPGLAASNEQFF
TRBV9,TRBD1,-,TRBJ1-2,TGTGCCAGCAGCGGACAGGGGAAGAAGTATGGCTACACCTTC,CASSGQGKKYGYTF
TRBV28,-,-,TRBJ1-5,TGTGCCAGCAGTTTTTTCAGGGGAATATATAGCAATCAGCCCCAGCATTTT,CASSFFRGIYSNQPQHF
TRBV2,-,-,TRBJ1-5,TGTGCCAGCCGAAGTAGCGGGGCCAATCAGCCCCAGCATTTT,CASRSSGANQPQHF
TRBV30,-,-,TRBJ1-4,TGTGCCTGGAGTGTACAGGGACCTCGAACTAATGAAAAACTGTTTTTT,CAWSVQGPRTNEKLFF
TRBV18,TRBD1,-,TRBJ2-7,TGTGCCAGCTCACCCTCCGGGACAGGGTTTCGCGAGCAGTACTTC,CASSPSGTGFREQYF
TRBV2,-,-,TRBJ1-3,TGTGCCAGCAGTGAGGTAGGCAGACTGCCTGGAAACACCATATATTTT,CASSEVGRLPGNTIYF
TRBV7-3,-,-,TRBJ2-3,TGTGCCAGCAGCGGGGGGGCAGCCACAGATACGCAGTATTTT,CASSGGAATDTQYF
TRBV19,-,-,TRBJ2-5,TGTGCCAGTAGTTGGAAAGCGGAAGAGACCCAGTACTTC,CASSWKAEETQYF
TRBV6-2/TRBV6-3,TRBD2,-,TRBJ2-2,TGTGCCAGCAGTGGACTAGCGGGAGCCGGGGAGCTGTTTTTT,CASSGLAGAGELFF
TRBV19,TRBD1,-,TRBJ1-3,TGTGCCAGTAGCGGGACAGGTGGAGTAGGAAACACCATATATTTT,CASSGTGGVGNTIYF